Reported below is one T cell receptor beta chain. Its target is not known. These data come from a study of glioma-infiltrating T cells after dendritic cell vaccination. Across the study: Dendritic cells derived from monocytes and pulsed with autologous tumor lysate formed the vaccine.

Overall study findings and caveats: Survival was not directly related to TCR clonality in these patients.

TCRB CDR3 was amplified from 2 ug genomic DNA or less. Primers: 60 V beta forward and 13 J beta reverse. Sequencing was performed with immunoSEQ multiplex PCR; in TCRdb, only in-frame clones are kept and a portion is missing. The sample has fewer than 75,000 clones, 81% seen once; the top ten hold 7.9%. This specimen was blood, taken before dendritic cell vaccination. The source of this sequence is a human donor with glioblastoma.

DNA for the CDR3: TGTGCCAGCAGCTCCGGCGGTGTACGAGGCAATCAGCCCCAGCATTTT. Translated, it gives CASSSGGVRGNQPQHF. The rearrangement joins TRBV7-2 to TRBJ1-5; D is uncertain. CDR3 length equals 16 residues. The germline CDR1 and CDR2 sequences are SGHTA and FQGNSA. V dropped 4 bases and J dropped 2 bases, with 15 bases sitting between them.